This is a list of T cell receptor beta chains from one sample in a study of Graves' ophthalmopathy and Graves' hyperthyroidism. From the multiplex PCR reads, TCRdb called clonotypes with MiXCR, one entry per CDR3 protein. Found here are some 350,000 distinct CDR3 sequences, approximately 17% of them singletons; the top ten hold 2.4%. The material sequenced was peripheral blood. Receptors were obtained from an adult woman with stable Graves' hyperthyroidism. Both conserved end residues are part of each CDR3. Each record gives: V gene, J gene, clone size, D gene, CDR3 protein, CDR3 DNA. A D gene is named only where the DNA matches it firmly. Clone size, where shown, is once, few, many, or a class for clones that have expanded.

TRBV19	TRBJ2-7	many	.	CASSMGARSSYEQYF	TGTGCCAGTAGTATGGGAGCCAGGAGCTCCTACGAGCAGTACTTC
TRBV27	TRBJ1-1	.	TRBD1	CASSIQGAQIGAFF	TGTGCCAGCAGCATTCAGGGGGCGCAAATTGGAGCTTTCTTT
TRBV14	TRBJ2-7	many	.	CASSLIGGGLDEQYF	TGTGCCAGCAGCTTAATCGGGGGAGGCCTAGACGAGCAGTACTTC
TRBV6-1	TRBJ2-2	many	.	CASTGASRTGELFF	TGTGCCAGCACAGGGGCCTCTCGCACCGGGGAGCTGTTTTTT
TRBV6-2/TRBV6-3	TRBJ1-5	many	.	CASSIQGWGTTGQPQHF	TGTGCCAGCTCAATACAAGGTTGGGGGACAACAGGACAGCCCCAGCATTTT
TRBV11-3	TRBJ1-5	.	TRBD1	CAISKTGGNQPQHF	TGTGCCATCAGCAAGACAGGGGGAAATCAGCCCCAGCATTTT
TRBV29-1	TRBJ1-1	many	.	CSVATDEAFF	TGCAGCGTCGCGACAGATGAAGCTTTCTTT
TRBV14	TRBJ2-7	.	.	CASSQETSLEQYF	TGTGCCAGCAGCCAAGAGACCAGCCTCGAGCAGTACTTC
TRBV11-2	TRBJ1-1	many	.	CASSPVGEGNTEAFF	TGTGCCAGCAGCCCGGTGGGGGAAGGGAACACTGAAGCTTTCTTT
TRBV6-2/TRBV6-3	TRBJ1-1	.	.	CASTTSMNTEAFF	TGTGCCAGCACAACCAGCATGAACACTGAAGCTTTCTTT
TRBV29-1	TRBJ2-7	many	TRBD2	CSVVLAGVRSYEQYF	TGCAGCGTTGTACTAGCGGGAGTACGGTCCTACGAGCAGTACTTC
TRBV6-1	TRBJ1-2	many	.	CASSDRVNSNYGYTF	TGTGCCAGCAGTGACAGGGTAAACTCTAACTATGGCTACACCTTC
TRBV6-5	TRBJ2-7	many	.	CASTNPGGSYEQYF	TGTGCCAGCACGAACCCTGGAGGTTCCTACGAGCAGTACTTC
TRBV4-1	TRBJ2-7	many	.	CASSPPDGFYEQYF	TGCGCCAGCAGCCCCCCGGACGGATTTTACGAGCAGTACTTC
TRBV7-2	TRBJ2-2	.	TRBD1	CASSLRTGNTGELFF	TGTGCCAGCAGCTTACGGACAGGGAACACCGGGGAGCTGTTTTTT
TRBV2	TRBJ2-1	few	.	CASGEVGAHEQFF	TGTGCCAGTGGCGAGGTAGGGGCCCATGAGCAGTTCTTC
TRBV25-1	TRBJ2-5	.	.	CASSSRFRPETQYF	TGTGCCAGCAGTAGCAGGTTTAGGCCAGAGACCCAGTACTTC
TRBV7-8	TRBJ2-2	once	.	CASSSSPRGELFF	TGTGCCAGCAGTTCAAGCCCTCGCGGGGAGCTGTTTTTT
TRBV4-2	TRBJ2-2	many	TRBD2	CASSQRLAGADTGELFF	TGTGCCAGCAGCCAGCGGCTAGCGGGAGCGGACACCGGGGAGCTGTTTTTT
TRBV19	TRBJ2-2	few	TRBD1	CASSSRTGTGTGELFF	TGTGCCAGTAGTTCAAGGACAGGGACAGGCACCGGGGAGCTGTTTTTT
TRBV7-8	TRBJ1-2	many	.	CASSPIMDGYTF	TGTGCCAGCAGCCCAATTATGGACGGCTACACCTTC
TRBV6-2/TRBV6-3	TRBJ2-5	many	.	CASSYRLGETQYF	TGTGCCAGCAGTTACCGCCTAGGAGAGACCCAGTACTTC
TRBV29-1	TRBJ1-1	few	.	CSVEDAQRGTMNTEAFF	TGCAGCGTTGAAGACGCTCAGCGCGGGACAATGAACACTGAAGCTTTCTTT
TRBV30	TRBJ2-5	.	TRBD2	CAWGRLAGGPGEIQYF	TGTGCCTGGGGCCGACTAGCGGGAGGGCCCGGAGAGATCCAGTACTTC
TRBV5-4	TRBJ2-6	many	TRBD2	CASSLDLAGASGANVLTF	TGTGCCAGCAGCTTGGACCTAGCGGGAGCCTCTGGGGCCAACGTCCTGACTTTC
TRBV12-3/TRBV12-4	TRBJ2-7	.	TRBD1	CASRLDRDREQYF	TGTGCCAGCAGATTGGACAGGGATCGCGAGCAGTACTTC
TRBV30	TRBJ1-5	many	TRBD1	CAWTGQGGQPQHF	TGTGCCTGGACCGGACAGGGAGGGCAGCCCCAGCATTTT